This T cell receptor (beta chain) was obtained from a study of lymphopenia after photon versus proton radiotherapy. Study conclusions and caveats: Oligoclonal CD8+ Temra expansion after nadir drove photon patients' diversity drop. Photon-treated patients lost naive T cells and TCR diversity; proton-treated stayed stable.

Sequencing was performed with immunoSEQ multiplex PCR; in TCRdb, only in-frame clones are kept and a portion is missing. The sample comprises approximately 24,000 clones, around 84% of which are singletons, and over 20% rests with the top ten. CDR3 length: 15 residues. As for this clone: No antigen is known for it.

The chain recombines TRBV21-1 with TRBJ1-4. TRBV21-1 counts as a pseudogene. The receptor was isolated from a man aged 35 to 55 with gastric cancer. Sequenced here: peripheral blood, sampled from a patient treated with photon-based radiotherapy. CDR3 DNA: TGTGCCAGCAGCAAATGGCGGGGGGCGCGGGAAAAACTGTTTTTT. As protein: CASSKWRGAREKLFF.